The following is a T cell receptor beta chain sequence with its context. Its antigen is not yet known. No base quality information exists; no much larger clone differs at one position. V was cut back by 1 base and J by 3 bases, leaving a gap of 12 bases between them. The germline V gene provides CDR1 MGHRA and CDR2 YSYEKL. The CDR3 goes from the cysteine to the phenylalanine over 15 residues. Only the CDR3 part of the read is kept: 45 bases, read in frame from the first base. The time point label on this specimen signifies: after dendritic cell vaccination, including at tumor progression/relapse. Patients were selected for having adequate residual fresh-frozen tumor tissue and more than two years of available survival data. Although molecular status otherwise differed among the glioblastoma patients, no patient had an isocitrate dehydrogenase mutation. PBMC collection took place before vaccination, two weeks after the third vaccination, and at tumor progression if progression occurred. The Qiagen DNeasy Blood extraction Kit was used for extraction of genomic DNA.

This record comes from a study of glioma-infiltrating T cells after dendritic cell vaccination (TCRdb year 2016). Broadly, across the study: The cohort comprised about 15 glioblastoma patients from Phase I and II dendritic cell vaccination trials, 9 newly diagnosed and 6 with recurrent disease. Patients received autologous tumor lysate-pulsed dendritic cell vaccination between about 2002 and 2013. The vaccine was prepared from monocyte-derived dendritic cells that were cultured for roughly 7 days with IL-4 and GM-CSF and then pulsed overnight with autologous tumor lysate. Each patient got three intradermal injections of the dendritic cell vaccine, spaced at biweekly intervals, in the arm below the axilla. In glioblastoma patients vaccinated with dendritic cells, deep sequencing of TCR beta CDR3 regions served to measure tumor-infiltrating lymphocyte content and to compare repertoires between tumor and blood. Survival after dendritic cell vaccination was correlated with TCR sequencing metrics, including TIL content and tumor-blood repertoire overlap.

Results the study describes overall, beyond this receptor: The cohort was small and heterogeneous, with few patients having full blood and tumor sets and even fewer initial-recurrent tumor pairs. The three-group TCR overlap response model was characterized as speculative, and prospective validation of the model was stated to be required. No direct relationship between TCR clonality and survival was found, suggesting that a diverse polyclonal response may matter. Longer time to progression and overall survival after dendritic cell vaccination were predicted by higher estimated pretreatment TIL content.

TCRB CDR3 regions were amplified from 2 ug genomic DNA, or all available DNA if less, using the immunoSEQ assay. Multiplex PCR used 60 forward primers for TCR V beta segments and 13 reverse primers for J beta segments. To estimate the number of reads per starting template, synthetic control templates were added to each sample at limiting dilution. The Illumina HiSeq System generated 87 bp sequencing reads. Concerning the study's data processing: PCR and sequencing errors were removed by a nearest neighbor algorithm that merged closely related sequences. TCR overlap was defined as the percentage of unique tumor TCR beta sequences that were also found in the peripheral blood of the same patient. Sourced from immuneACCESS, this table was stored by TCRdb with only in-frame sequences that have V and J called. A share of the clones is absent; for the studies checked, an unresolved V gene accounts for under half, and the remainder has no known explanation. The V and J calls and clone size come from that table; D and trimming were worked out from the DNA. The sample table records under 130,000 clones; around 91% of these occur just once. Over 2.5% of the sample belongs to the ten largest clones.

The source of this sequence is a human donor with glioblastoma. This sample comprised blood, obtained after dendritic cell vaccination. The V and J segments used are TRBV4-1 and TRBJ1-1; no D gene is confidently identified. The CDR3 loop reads CASSQGESLDTEAFF. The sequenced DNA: TGCGCCAGCAGCCAAGGCGAAAGTCTAGACACTGAAGCTTTCTTT.